This TCR beta chain was profiled in a study of cytomegalovirus exposure and HLA in healthy donors (dated by TCRdb to about 2017). Describing the broader study: An earlier analysis of some 620 of the donors reported over 250 Gb of sequence data and 117 million unique TCR beta sequences obtained from about 179 million T cells. Four to six DR-DQ haplotypes were handled as single units for association and clustering, since linkage in the cohort was strong. The T cell repertoires of 666 subjects were profiled by immunosequencing and related to cytomegalovirus serostatus. Every discovery cohort repertoire had been produced on one sequencing platform. Typing coverage varied by locus: roughly 620-640 donors for A, B, C, DRB1 and DQB1; roughly 510 for DQA1; approximately 570 for DPA1; fewer than 480 for DPB1. HLA typing included class I and class II loci at four-digit resolution. To study patterns of TCR occurrence, a later analysis re-analyzed previously published TCR beta repertoires from 500 to 850 donors and added high-resolution HLA genotyping. A later genetic analysis used genome-wide SNP genotypes for about three fifths of the 666 donors, treating that subset as a discovery cohort. Of the approximately 400 genotyped donors, around 81% fell in the genetic ancestry cluster associated with self-reported Caucasian donors. Donor age, sex, ethnicity and CMV serostatus were compiled together with the repertoire data. High-throughput TCR immunosequencing, statistical association of individual TCRs with disease status, and machine learning were combined to predict cytomegalovirus infection status. The later analysis used no new phenotypic data to find candidate immune exposures, relying instead on TCR beta sequences and their occurrence across donors. An earlier analysis of approximately 630 of the donors applied high-throughput TCR beta sequencing to assess whether each TCR beta V gene segment acted as functional or pseudogenic. Among about 370 genotyped donors of the cohort, an average of approximately 240,000 unique TCR beta nucleotide sequences was sequenced per donor, of which about 18% were non-productive. A separate validation cohort of 90 to 150 different subjects was used in addition to the approximately 640-subject first cohort. The study was designed to test whether signatures of past pathogen exposure could be identified by cataloging public T cell receptors. About 300 gigabases of sequencing data and tens of millions of unique TCR sequences were included in an early release covering around 650 HLA-typed donors.

The cohort comprised more than 550 healthy bone marrow donors. Cohort members were all nominally healthy when sampled, although unrecorded immune exposures were likely present. The donor tested CMV seropositive and was one of the 289 seropositive cohort members. A peripheral blood sample was provided by each donor, and peripheral blood mononuclear cells were used for TCR beta sequencing. The Qiagen DNeasy Blood Extraction Kit was used to extract genomic DNA from the blood cell samples. The protocol used for the library was the immunoSEQ multiplex PCR assay. A mixture of 60 forward primers for TCR Vbeta segments and 13 reverse primers for TCR Jbeta segments was used in the multiplex PCR. The CDR3 region of rearranged TCR beta genes was amplified from genomic DNA with a multiplex PCR assay. On the Illumina HiSeq System, the amplified TCR beta libraries were sequenced as 87-base-pair reads. The study's processing was this. A later analysis counted tens of millions of unique TCR beta chains across the 650 to 700 repertoires, and 9 million to 14 million of these chains were shared by at least two donors. To remove PCR and sequencing errors, raw reads were error-corrected and collapsed into unique sequences using a nearest-neighbor algorithm that merged closely related sequences. Alignment of CDR3 sequences to IMGT reference sequences was used to assign V, D and J gene segments. For a sequence to be retained, a match of at least six nucleotides was required to both a V gene segment and a J gene segment. A rearrangement counted as productive if the CDR3 had no stop codons and remained in frame with V and J, and every other rearrangement counted as non-productive. Following IMGT convention, CDR3 was defined as the stretch from the second conserved V-encoded cysteine to the conserved J-encoded phenylalanine. In an earlier analysis of just under 600 of the donors, sequences lacking an unambiguous match to a single V gene segment were excluded. In an earlier analysis of approximately 610 of the donors, V segments were called functional above 56.7% productive rearrangements and were called segregating when the between-donor standard deviation exceeded 5%. A statistical classification framework was built for diagnosing cytomegalovirus status from the catalog of TCR beta chain sequences. A later analysis assigned V and J genes by comparing TCR nucleotide sequences with IMGT/GENE-DB human TR gene sequences. Using the TCRdist pipeline, a later analysis assigned CDR3 sequences along with most-parsimonious VDJ recombination scenarios. A later analysis defined each TCR beta chain by its CDR3 amino acid sequence plus V-gene family, and excluded reads lacking a unique V-gene family. As a way to deal with suspected cross-contamination and a sequencing artifact, a later analysis dropped 450 to 600 nucleotide sequences that were highly shared and had low generation probability. In a later analysis, a clonal expansion index for each public chain was calculated from normalized within-repertoire ranks of inferred template counts. In a later analysis, generation probabilities were computed with a VDJ recombination model fitted to out-of-frame rearrangements, and the resulting probabilities were checked against IGoR. Hypergeometric tests were used in a later analysis to score TCR-TCR, TCR-HLA and TCR-CMV co-occurrence, with a repertoire-size bias correction applied to the TCR pairs. False discovery rates were estimated in a later analysis by permuting HLA or CMV assignments 20 times. In a later analysis, co-occurring TCRs were grouped using DBSCAN, with TCRdist sequence similarity added in when clustering inside HLA-allele-positive subsets. Repertoires with fewer than 30,000 or more than 120,000 public chains were left out of co-occurrence clustering, as were four to six repertoires with anomalous nucleotide sharing. Entries here come from immuneACCESS through TCRdb and include only in-frame sequences with V and J called. Some clones fail to appear in such tables; in the studies checked, an unresolved V gene covers under half of the shortfall, and the cause of the remainder is unknown. The V and J calls and clone size were taken over from that table, and D and trimming were inferred from the DNA. Counted in this sample were over 100,000 clones; around three quarters of them appeared once. The leading ten clones occupy 9.5% to 13% of the sample.

The research as a whole found: The classifier was reported to diagnose cytomegalovirus status with high specificity and sensitivity in both the original and validation cohorts. Roughly uniform sequencing depth across donors was assumed in presence/absence analyses, although this assumption may not hold. A later genetic analysis reported fewer N-insertions in productive TCRs among donors in an Asian-associated ancestry cluster than the roughly 700-donor mean. Linkage disequilibrium might explain the correlated functional status among segregating V segments, but an unknown experimental factor could not be excluded. A later analysis reported that several top co-occurrence clusters appeared linked to parvovirus B19, influenza, CMV and Epstein-Barr virus. Specific HLA alleles were associated with over 15,000 TCR beta sequences at a false discovery rate of 0.05 in a later analysis. For the cohort, immune exposure information was limited to CMV serostatus. When HLA alleles, especially DR and DQ, strongly co-occurred, attributing TCR associations to individual alleles was difficult. In vitro tests confirmed that three of the cytomegalovirus-associated TCR beta chains recognize cytomegalovirus antigens. While some public TCRs were present in many individuals, most TCR sequences turned up only very rarely across donors. A further reported finding was that TCR beta sequences accurately predicted the HLA-A and HLA-B alleles for most subjects in the first cohort. An association between a missense DCLRE1C variant and V-gene and J-gene trimming of TCR beta chains was found in a later genetic analysis and replicated in an independent cohort. An earlier analysis of several hundred of the donors showed that most TCR beta V segments appeared in productive rearrangements either about 87% or about 30% of the time, which broadly matched IMGT annotations. The cohort was sequenced for TCR beta chains only, and without alpha or paired-chain data the features that could be detected were limited. Because some donors lacked HLA typing at each locus, the association tests relied only on the typed subset. A later analysis found that HLA-associated TCR beta chains were more clonally expanded and had lower generation probabilities than equally common non-associated chains. The study gave a list of under 200 TCR beta chains associated with cytomegalovirus. The authors suggested that the approach could potentially be generalized to other disease states and immunological phenotypes. Some 16 rarely observed V segments, including chromosome 9 orphons, were excluded from the earlier analysis of about 610 of the donors because counts were too low. According to a later analysis, TCR association rates differed among HLA loci, with DRB1 alleles showing the most associated TCRs and HLA-C alleles showing the fewest. A cluster of highly shared sequence variants was judged likely to represent a technical artifact of the sequencing pipeline. According to a later analysis, most CMV-associated TCR beta chains appeared to be HLA-restricted, and the HLA associations seemed to be driven largely by CMV exposure.

This clone was counted a few times. Its antigen specificity is not known. No base quality information exists; no much larger clone differs at one position. This clonotype originated in a man aged 35-49 years in good health and CMV-seropositive. Material for sequencing was PBMCs.

The encoded CDR3 is CASSPRDSEAFF. The bases are TGTGCCAGCAGCCCCAGGGACAGTGAAGCTTTCTTT. The rearranged chain carries TRBV7-6 and TRBJ1-1; 7 central nucleotides agree with TRBD1. Trimming takes 5 bases off V and 7 bases off J; junction bases not matched to a gene: 4. The germline V gene provides CDR1 SGHVS and CDR2 FNYEAQ. Reading from cysteine to phenylalanine, the CDR3 counts 12 amino acids. Just the 36-base CDR3 DNA is kept, in frame starting at base 1.